This T cell receptor (beta chain) was captured in a study of T-cell memory formation after mild COVID-19. Overall study results and limits: Day 15 to 85 contracting clones showed balanced CD4/CD8; day 15 to 37 expanders favored CD4+. Mainly CM and EM harbored the contracting CD4+ clones; mainly EMRA harbored the CD8+ ones.

This clonotype occurred a few times. Its specificity is unknown. Using its own MiXCR run on the 5' RACE reads, TCRdb lists one record per CDR3 protein. The table records approximately 300,000 distinct CDR3 sequences, 8.2% of them present only once. The J segment lost 5 bases and the V segment lost 4 bases, leaving 8 bases of the junction unmatched. Germline V CDR1 and CDR2: SQVTM, ANQGSEA. This CDR3 is 14 amino acids long. The sequence was collected from a young man who had mild COVID-19 (a few samples of this study predate the infection). Cell type and time point are not known. The V and J genes are TRBV29-1 and TRBJ2-3, with 8 nucleotides matching TRBD2. The material sequenced was PBMCs or a T cell subset sorted from them (not recorded which). The CDR3 region has the DNA TGCAGCGTTGGCTGGCAGCGGGGGTTAGATACGCAGTATTTT. Translated: CSVGWQRGLDTQYF.